This T cell receptor (beta chain) is drawn from a study of blood T cell repertoires in COVID-19. Study information: PBMCs, B-cell-depleted T cells, or T cells provided the cDNA or gDNA that made up the material.

Using immunoSEQ multiplex PCR, the repertoire was profiled, and TCRdb retains in-frame clones only, with some absent. The sample carries 65,000 to 90,000 clones, 75% to 85% recorded once. V lost 0 bases and J lost 1, with 10 bases in between. The length of the CDR3 is 15 residues. From germline, CDR1 is SGHRS and CDR2 YFSETQ. The source of this sequence is a woman aged 55-69 years with acute or convalescent COVID-19. The chain uses TRBV5-1 and TRBJ1-1, with D maybe TRBD1 (5 bases). Sequencing was carried out using peripheral blood. As DNA, the CDR3 is TGCGCCAGCAGCTTGGCGGCAGGGTGGAACACTGAAGCTTTCTTT. Translating gives CASSLAAGWNTEAFF.